The text below deals with one TCR beta chain. Through 5' RACE with UMI labels, the TRB cDNA libraries were prepared. TCRdb processed the 5' RACE reads again and assigns one entry to each CDR3 protein, with no DNA. This sample carries 100,000 to 150,000 distinct CDR3 sequences, with approximately 0.29% going to the ten biggest clones. The CDR3 contains 19 residues. Looked up from germline, CDR1 is MDHEN and CDR2 is SYDVKM. This record belongs to a study of CXCR3-negative and CXCR3-positive naive CD8 T cells. CD45RO-CCR7+CD27+CD95- characterized naive CD8+ T cells. This chain connects TRBV28 to TRBJ2-3; the TRBD2 assignment by TCRdb is unverifiable without DNA. Sequenced sample: naive CXCR3- CD8+ T cells from blood. Subset defined: CD45RO-CCR7+CD27+CD95- naive CD8+ T cells lacking CXCR3 (TNR3-). The clonotype originates from a human donor in good health. Some clones in this sample may be carry-over from other donors' samples. The CDR3 sequence is CASSLSGLAGEAGTDTQYF.